The source of this TCR beta chain is a study of T cells in Graves' hyperthyroidism and ophthalmopathy. Study-wide points: Also found in blood were most expanded thyroid clonotypes above 0.001.

The cohort's ophthalmopathy patients, a group with duration under 3 months, had a Clinical Activity Score of at least 3 and a NOSPECS grade of at least 4. Lactation, pregnancy, other autoimmune disease or uncontrolled infection excluded patients. What was amplified from RNA transcripts were TCR beta CDR3 regions. First-round RT-PCR of the TCR CDR3 relied on the HTBI primer set. TCRdb analysed the multiplex PCR reads with MiXCR anew, one entry per CDR3 protein. Seen here are about 380,000 distinct CDR3 sequences, around 18% observed once, and the top ten hold 40%. This clonotype was found many times. Antigen: not known. CDR1 is SGDLS and CDR2 is YYNGEE in the germline V gene. The length of the CDR3 is 17 residues. Losses at the gene ends were 3 bases for V and 2 bases for J; bases not matched to a gene: 12.

This sequence originates from a man aged 18 to 30 with Graves' ophthalmopathy. This chain connects TRBV9 to TRBJ1-2; 8 bases map to TRBD1. The sequencing input was blood. CDR3 in DNA: TGTGCCAGCAGCGGAGACCCCCTAGGACAGGGAAACTATGGCTACACCTTC. It codes for CASSGDPLGQGNYGYTF.